These 7 T cell receptor beta chains were sequenced from one sample in a study of CD8 T cells in Susac syndrome. Reverse transcription used roughly 0.45 to 1 ug RNA and random hexamers. TCRdb re-analysed the immunoSEQ multiplex PCR reads in MiXCR, keeping a single row per CDR3 protein. The profile shows about 200,000 distinct CDR3 sequences, about 95% of them singletons. Sequencing was carried out using CD4+ T cells from PBMCs. The receptors derive from a human donor in good health.

In DNA, the CDR3 is TGTGCCTGGTCAAAGGACAGAGGAAACACTGAAGCTTTCTTT. Translated: CAWSKDRGNTEAFF. This rearrangement joins TRBV30 to TRBJ1-1; D perhaps matches TRBD1 (6 bases). V lost 5 bases and J 2 bases, leaving 15 bases between the germline ends. This CDR3 contains 14 residues. Looked up from germline, CDR1 is GTSNPN and CDR2 is SVGIG (reference sequence).

The chain joins TRBV5-1 to TRBJ2-1, with D perhaps TRBD1 (6 bases). The CDR3 runs 12 residues. V shed 5 bases and J shed 6 bases, with 9 bases lying between them. Germline V gene data show CDR1 as SGHRS and CDR2 as YFSETQ. The CDR3 DNA reads as TGCGCCAGCAGGCAGGGGCCCAATGAGCAGTTCTTC. Protein: CASRQGPNEQFF.

This chain links TRBV3-1 with TRBJ2-1; 11 nucleotides align to TRBD1. The junction had 4 bases not matched to a gene; V was cut back by 4 bases and J by 5 bases. CDR3 size: 15 residues. Germline lookup yields CDR1 LGHDT and CDR2 YNNKEL (reference sequence). DNA for the CDR3: TGTGCCAGCAGCCTCGGGACAGGGGGGCACAATGAGCAGTTCTTC. This encodes CASSLGTGGHNEQFF.

The rearrangement uses TRBV3-1 and TRBJ2-1, with D unclear. The CDR3 runs to 12 residues. CDR1 is LGHDT and CDR2 is YNNKEL in the germline V gene (reference sequence). Between the trimmed V and J ends, which lost 1 base and 8 bases, there was a span of 6 bases. CDR3 sequence: CASSQVAHEQFF. In DNA form, the CDR3 reads TGTGCCAGCAGCCAAGTAGCCCATGAGCAGTTCTTC.

The chain combines TRBV11-2 with TRBJ2-1; TRBD2 matches at 9 bases. Germline assignment: CDR1 SGHAT and CDR2 FQNNGV. Trimming at V came to 0 bases and at J to 3 bases, leaving 3 bases not matched to a gene. There are 16 residues in the CDR3. As DNA, the CDR3 is TGTGCCAGCAGCTTAGACCCGACTAGCGGCTACAATGAGCAGTTCTTC. Encoded protein: CASSLDPTSGYNEQFF.

The V and J genes are TRBV4-3 and TRBJ1-6, with D perhaps TRBD1 (6 bases). V shed 5 bases and J shed 5 bases, with 13 bases lying between them. The CDR3 runs 15 residues. Germline V gene lookup returns CDR1 LGHNA and CDR2 YSLEER. CDR3 loop: CASSSVGTNNSPLHF. In DNA, the CDR3 is TGCGCCAGCAGCTCAGTCGGGACAAATAATTCACCCCTCCACTTT.

The CDR3 loop is CSAGRGNTIYF. CDR3 bases: TGCAGCGCCGGTCGGGGCAACACCATATATTTT. The rearrangement uses TRBV29-1 and TRBJ1-3; D perhaps matches TRBD1 (5 bases). V lost 7 bases, J lost 7 bases, and 11 bases lay in between. Germline-derived CDR1 and CDR2 are SQVTM and ANQGSEA. This CDR3 region has 11 residues.